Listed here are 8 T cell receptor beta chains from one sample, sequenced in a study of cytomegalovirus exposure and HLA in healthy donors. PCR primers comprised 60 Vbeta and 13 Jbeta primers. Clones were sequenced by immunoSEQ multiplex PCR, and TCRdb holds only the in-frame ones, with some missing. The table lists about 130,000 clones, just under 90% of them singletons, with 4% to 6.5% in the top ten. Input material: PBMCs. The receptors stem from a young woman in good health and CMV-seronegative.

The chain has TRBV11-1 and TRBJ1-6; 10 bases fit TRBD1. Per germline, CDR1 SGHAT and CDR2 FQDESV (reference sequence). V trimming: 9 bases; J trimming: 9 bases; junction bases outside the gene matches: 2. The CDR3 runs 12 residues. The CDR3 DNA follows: TGTGCCAGTGGGACAGGGGTTTCACCCCTCCACTTT. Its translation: CASGTGVSPLHF.

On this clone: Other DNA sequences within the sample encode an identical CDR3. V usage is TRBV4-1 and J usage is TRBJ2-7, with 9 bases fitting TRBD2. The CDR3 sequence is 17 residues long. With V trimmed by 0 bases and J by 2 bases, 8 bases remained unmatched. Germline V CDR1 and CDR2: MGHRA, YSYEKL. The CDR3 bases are TGCGCCAGCAGCCAAGAATCCGCCAGCGGGGGGCCCTACGAGCAGTACTTC. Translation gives CASSQESASGGPYEQYF.

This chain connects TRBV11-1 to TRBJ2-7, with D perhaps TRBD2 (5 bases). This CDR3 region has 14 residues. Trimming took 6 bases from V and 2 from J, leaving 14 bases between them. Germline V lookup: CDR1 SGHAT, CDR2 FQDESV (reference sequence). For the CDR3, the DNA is TGTGCCAGCAGTACACCGTCCGGGACCTACGAGCAGTACTTC. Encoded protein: CASSTPSGTYEQYF.

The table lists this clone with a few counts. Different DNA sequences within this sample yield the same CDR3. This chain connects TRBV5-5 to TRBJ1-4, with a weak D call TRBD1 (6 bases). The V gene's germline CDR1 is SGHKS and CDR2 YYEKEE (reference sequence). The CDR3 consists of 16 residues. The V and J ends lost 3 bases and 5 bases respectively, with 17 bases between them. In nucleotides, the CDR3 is TGTGCCAGCAGCTCCGACAGGCGGCTGGGGAATGAAAAACTGTTTTTT. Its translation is CASSSDRRLGNEKLFF.

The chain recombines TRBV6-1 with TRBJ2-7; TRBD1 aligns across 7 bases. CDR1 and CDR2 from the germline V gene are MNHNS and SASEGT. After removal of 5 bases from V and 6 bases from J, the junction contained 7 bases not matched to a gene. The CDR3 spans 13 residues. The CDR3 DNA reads TGTGCCAGCAGTAACCGACAGGGTGGCGAGCAGTACTTC. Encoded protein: CASSNRQGGEQYF.

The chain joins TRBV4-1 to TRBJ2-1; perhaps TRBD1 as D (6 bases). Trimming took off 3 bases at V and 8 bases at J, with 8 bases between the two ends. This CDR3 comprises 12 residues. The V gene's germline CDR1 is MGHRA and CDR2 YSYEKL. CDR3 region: CASSHRGDEQFF. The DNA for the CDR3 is TGCGCCAGCAGCCACAGGGGCGATGAGCAGTTCTTC.

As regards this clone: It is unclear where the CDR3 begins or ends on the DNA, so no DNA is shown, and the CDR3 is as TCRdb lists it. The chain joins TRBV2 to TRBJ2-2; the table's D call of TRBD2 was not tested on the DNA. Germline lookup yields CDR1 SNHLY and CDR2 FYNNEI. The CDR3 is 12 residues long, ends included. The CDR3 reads CASREGPGSCFF.

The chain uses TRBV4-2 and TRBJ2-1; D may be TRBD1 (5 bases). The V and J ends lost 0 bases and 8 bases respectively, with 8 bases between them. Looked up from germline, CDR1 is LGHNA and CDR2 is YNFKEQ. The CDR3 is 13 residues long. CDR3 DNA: TGTGCCAGCAGCCAAGATAGGGGCTATGAGCAGTTCTTC. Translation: CASSQDRGYEQFF.